Listed below are T cell receptor beta chains from one sample, sequenced in a study of shared clonotypes between healthy human individuals. TCRdb's copy holds only in-frame clones and misses some; the assay was immunoSEQ multiplex PCR. Found here are roughly 890,000 clones, 80% to 95% of them singletons; the top ten hold under 30%. The specimen was naive CD8+ T cells sorted from blood. The receptors stem from a man aged 25-45 years in good health. Both conserved end residues are part of each CDR3. D genes are given only for firm matches.

V: TRBV27
D: TRBD2
CDR3: CASSFSWGGSHEQYF

V: TRBV10-3
D: .
CDR3: CAIKGTPNDSGNTIYF

V: TRBV7-9
D: .
CDR3: CASSLGPWQPQHF

V: TRBV11-2
D: .
CDR3: CASSLDGGSVGNTIYF

V: TRBV9
D: TRBD2
CDR3: CASSVSSGIAGNEQFF

V: TRBV6-1
D: TRBD1
CDR3: CASSASTGLNTEAFF

V: TRBV4-1
D: TRBD2
CDR3: CASSQDSPSLAGGSYEQYF

V: TRBV10-3
D: TRBD1
CDR3: CAILGTANSGANVLTF

V: TRBV30
D: .
CDR3: CAWSDRLKNIQYF

V: TRBV30
D: TRBD1
CDR3: CASGTVEQYF

V: TRBV10-3
D: TRBD2
CDR3: CAISEGVAGGTDTQYF

V: TRBV6-1
D: .
CDR3: CASSAGRPPRTEAFF

V: TRBV27
D: TRBD2
CDR3: CASIGLENPDTQYF

V: TRBV27
D: TRBD2
CDR3: CASSPGLAGVEQYF

V: TRBV2
D: TRBD1
CDR3: CASRGTATDTQYF

V: TRBV7-9
D: .
CDR3: CASSPVGGTEAFF

V: TRBV28
D: TRBD1
CDR3: CASSLIDRASPYAYEQYF

V: TRBV28
D: .
CDR3: CASSQQIVHEQYF

V: TRBV5-5
D: TRBD2
CDR3: CASSLRDYHEQFF

V: TRBV4-3
D: TRBD2
CDR3: CASSQEWASGRSDTQYF

V: TRBV27
D: TRBD1
CDR3: CASSQIYPGTGVETQYF

V: TRBV11-2
D: .
CDR3: CASSSTSTYEQYF

V: TRBV7-6
D: TRBD1
CDR3: CASSGPGQTEAFF

V: TRBV2
D: TRBD2
CDR3: CASSGGASGSYNEQFF

V: TRBV30
D: .
CDR3: CAWSDFNEKLFF

V: TRBV27
D: TRBD1
CDR3: CASSSTPGGEEKLFF

V: TRBV2
D: TRBD2
CDR3: CASREAGDSFYEQYF

V: TRBV9
D: .
CDR3: CASSGGGPYSNQPQHF

V: TRBV28
D: .
CDR3: CASSPGDYEQYF

V: TRBV2
D: .
CDR3: CASRDRAYEQYF

V: TRBV28
D: TRBD1
CDR3: CASSAPPVGQVANTGELFF

V: TRBV6-4
D: TRBD2
CDR3: CASSLAGEYNEQFF

V: TRBV5-4
D: TRBD1
CDR3: CASSFTGTGVMWETQYF

V: TRBV19
D: TRBD2
CDR3: CASARLAGSYNEQFF

V: TRBV5-4
D: .
CDR3: CASSLYVIGTEAFF

V: TRBV2
D: TRBD2
CDR3: CASPRGGPGNEQFF

V: TRBV19
D: .
CDR3: CASSITGSSYNEQFF

V: TRBV25-1
D: TRBD2
CDR3: CASSDASGSSYEQYF

V: TRBV7-2
D: .
CDR3: CASSLGGASGANVLTF

V: TRBV28
D: TRBD1
CDR3: CASSLEGAGQPQHF

V: TRBV7-6
D: TRBD2
CDR3: CASSLAGGPPDTQYF

V: TRBV2
D: .
CDR3: CASSQGGDTQYF

V: TRBV7-9
D: TRBD1
CDR3: CASSGGTGFNTIYF

V: TRBV7-3
D: TRBD1
CDR3: CASSVGTGLGETQYF

V: TRBV6-5
D: TRBD2
CDR3: CASSYSGLAGERRFF

V: TRBV5-1
D: TRBD2
CDR3: CASSLLAAPSYEQYF

V: TRBV28
D: TRBD1
CDR3: CASSPTGTGGIPDTQYF

V: TRBV5-6
D: .
CDR3: CASSAYSATNEKLFF

V: TRBV27
D: .
CDR3: CASSLRRGQRSYEQYF

V: TRBV7-9
D: .
CDR3: CASSWSHSSGANVLTF

V: TRBV7-9
D: .
CDR3: CASSLAGQYNEQFF

V: TRBV27
D: .
CDR3: CASRTPHTEAFF

V: TRBV6-6
D: .
CDR3: CASSYSQGRGGGYTF

V: TRBV7-9
D: TRBD2
CDR3: CASSSPLAGASTDTQYF

V: TRBV11-2
D: TRBD2
CDR3: CASSFLAGGPDEQFF